This T cell receptor beta chain appears in the sequencing data of a study of T cells after yellow fever vaccination. About this clonotype itself: What it recognizes is unknown.

V lost 4 bases, J lost 11 bases, and 10 bases stayed unmatched. CDR1 and CDR2 (germline): DFQATT, SNEGSKA (reference sequence). The CDR3 has 14 amino acids. Study results and limitations: A small share of clonotypes appeared in both CD4 and CD8 compartments. After the booster, 96% of CD4 and roughly nine tenths of CD8 primary-response clones were re-detected. From the bulk population, abundant clonotypes could contaminate and appear within FACS-sorted repertoires.

A universal primer site and UMIs were added as TCR cDNA was made by 5'RACE template switching. TCRdb ran MiXCR on the 5' RACE reads and lists one entry per CDR3 protein. Among just under 600,000 distinct CDR3 sequences, about 14% were seen once, and the ten largest hold roughly 13%. The source was PBMCs, collected on the day of the yellow fever booster vaccination. J is TRBJ2-7 and V is TRBV20-1, with TRBD2 matching over 14 bases. The source of this sequence is a man aged 25-40 years who received the YFV17D yellow fever vaccine. DNA of the CDR3: TGCAGTGCTATTTTAGGGACTAGCGGGAGTGACGAGTACTTC. Translating gives CSAILGTSGSDEYF.